This entry is about one T cell receptor beta chain. The antigen is not known. Expressed TCRB transcripts were sequenced after all isolated RNA was converted to cDNA. Clones were sequenced by immunoSEQ multiplex PCR, and TCRdb holds only the in-frame ones, with some missing. The sample lists over 500,000 clones; around 15% were seen once. On average, the one heparinised blood draw given by each donor was approximately 100 mL. The data were taken from a study of beta chain features in type 1 diabetes. Whole-study context: Cell yields, age and gender were similar between patients and healthy donors. General study points: The naive, central memory and Treg TCRB repertoires looked more alike in patients than they did in healthy donors. cDNA-based reads could over-represent cells with high TCR expression.

Germline CDR1 is MDHEN and CDR2 is SYDVKM. V gave up 3 bases and J gave up 2 bases, with 9 bases separating them. The CDR3 has 14 amino acids. What was sequenced was naive CD4+ T cells from blood. The receptor was derived from a young man in good health. The genes are TRBV28 and TRBJ2-3; D is ambiguous. The CDR3 region has the DNA TGTGCCAGCAGTTTGCACAGTACCACAGATACGCAGTATTTT. Protein product: CASSLHSTTDTQYF.